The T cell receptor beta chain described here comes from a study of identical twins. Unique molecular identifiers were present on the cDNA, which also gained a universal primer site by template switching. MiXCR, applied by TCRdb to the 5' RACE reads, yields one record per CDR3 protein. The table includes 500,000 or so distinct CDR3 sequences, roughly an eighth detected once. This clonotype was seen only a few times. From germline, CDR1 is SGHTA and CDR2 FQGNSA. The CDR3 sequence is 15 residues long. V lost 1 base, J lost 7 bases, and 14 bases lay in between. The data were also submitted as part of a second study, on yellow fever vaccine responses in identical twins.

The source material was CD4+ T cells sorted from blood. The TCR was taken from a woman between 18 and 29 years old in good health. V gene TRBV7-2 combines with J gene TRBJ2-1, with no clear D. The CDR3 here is CASSLEGRIGNEQFF. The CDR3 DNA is TGTGCCAGCAGCTTAGAAGGACGAATTGGGAATGAGCAGTTCTTC. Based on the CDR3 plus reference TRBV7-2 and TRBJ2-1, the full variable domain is GAGVSQSPSNKVTEKGKDVELRCDPISGHTALYWYRQSLGQGLEFLIYFQGNSAPDKSGLPSDRFSAERTGGSVSTLTIQRTQQEDSAVYLCASSLEGRIGNEQFFGPGTRLTVL.